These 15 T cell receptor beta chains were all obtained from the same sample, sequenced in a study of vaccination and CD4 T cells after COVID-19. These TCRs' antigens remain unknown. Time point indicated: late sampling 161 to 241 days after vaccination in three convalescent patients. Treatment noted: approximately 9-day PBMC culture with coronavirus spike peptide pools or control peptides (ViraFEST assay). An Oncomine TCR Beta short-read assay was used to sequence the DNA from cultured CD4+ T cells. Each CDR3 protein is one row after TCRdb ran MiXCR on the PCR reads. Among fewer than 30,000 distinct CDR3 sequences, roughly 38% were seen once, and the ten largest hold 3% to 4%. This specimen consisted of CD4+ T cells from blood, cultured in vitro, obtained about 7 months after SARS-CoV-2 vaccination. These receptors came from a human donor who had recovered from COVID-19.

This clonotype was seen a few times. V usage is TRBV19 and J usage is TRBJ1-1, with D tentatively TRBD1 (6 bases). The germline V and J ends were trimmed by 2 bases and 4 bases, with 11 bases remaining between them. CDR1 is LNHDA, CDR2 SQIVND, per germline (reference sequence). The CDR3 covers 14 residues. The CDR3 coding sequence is TGTGCCAGTAGTATACAGGGGCGGAGCACTGAAGCTTTCTTT. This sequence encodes CASSIQGRSTEAFF.

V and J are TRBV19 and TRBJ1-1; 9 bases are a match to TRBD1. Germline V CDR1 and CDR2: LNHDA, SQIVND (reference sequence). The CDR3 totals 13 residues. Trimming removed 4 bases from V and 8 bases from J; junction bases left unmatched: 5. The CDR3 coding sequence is TGTGCCAGTAGTACCCGACAGGGGGGGGAAGCTTTCTTT. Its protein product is CASSTRQGGEAFF.

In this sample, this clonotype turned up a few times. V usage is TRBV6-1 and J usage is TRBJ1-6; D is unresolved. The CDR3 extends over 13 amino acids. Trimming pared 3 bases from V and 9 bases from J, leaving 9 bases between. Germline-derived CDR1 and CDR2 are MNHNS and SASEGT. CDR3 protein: CASSDLLSSPLHF. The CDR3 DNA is TGTGCCAGCAGTGACCTTCTCAGTTCACCCCTCCACTTT.

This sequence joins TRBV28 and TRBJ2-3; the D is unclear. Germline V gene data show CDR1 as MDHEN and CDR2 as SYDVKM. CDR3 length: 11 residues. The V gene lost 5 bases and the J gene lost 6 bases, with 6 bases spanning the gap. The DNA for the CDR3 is TGTGCCAGCAGTCCCATGGATACGCAGTATTTT. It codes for CASSPMDTQYF. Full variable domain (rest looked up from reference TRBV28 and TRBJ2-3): DVKVTQSSRYLVKRTGEKVFLECVQDMDHENMFWYRQDPGLGLRLIYFSYDVKMKEKGDIPEGYSVSREKKERFSLILESASTNQTSMYLCASSPMDTQYFGPGTRLTVL.

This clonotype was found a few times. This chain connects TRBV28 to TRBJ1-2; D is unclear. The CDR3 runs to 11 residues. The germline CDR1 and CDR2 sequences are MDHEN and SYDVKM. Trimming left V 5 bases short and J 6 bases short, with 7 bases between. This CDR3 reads CASSVLNGYTF. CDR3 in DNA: TGTGCCAGCAGTGTGTTAAATGGCTACACCTTC.

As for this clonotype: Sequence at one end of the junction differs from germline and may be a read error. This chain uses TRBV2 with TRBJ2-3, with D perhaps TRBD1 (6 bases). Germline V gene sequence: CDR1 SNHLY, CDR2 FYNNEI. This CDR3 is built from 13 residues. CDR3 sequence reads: CASGSLEDSSRHF. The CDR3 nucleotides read TGTGCCAGCGGCTCCCTTGAGGACAGTTCAAGACATTTT. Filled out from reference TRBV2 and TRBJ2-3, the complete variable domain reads EPEVTQTPSHQVTQMGQEVILRCVPISNHLYFYWYRQILGQKVEFLVSFYNNEISEKSEIFDDQFSVERPDGSNFTLKIRSTKLEDSAMYFCASGSLEDSSRHFGPGTRLTVL.

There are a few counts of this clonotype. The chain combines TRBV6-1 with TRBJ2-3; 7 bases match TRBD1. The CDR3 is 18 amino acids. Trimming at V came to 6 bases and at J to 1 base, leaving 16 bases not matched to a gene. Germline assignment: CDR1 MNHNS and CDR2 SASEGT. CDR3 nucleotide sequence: TGTGCCAGCAGGAATGGCCCCCGAACAGGGGACCGCACAGATACGCAGTATTTT. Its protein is CASRNGPRTGDRTDTQYF.

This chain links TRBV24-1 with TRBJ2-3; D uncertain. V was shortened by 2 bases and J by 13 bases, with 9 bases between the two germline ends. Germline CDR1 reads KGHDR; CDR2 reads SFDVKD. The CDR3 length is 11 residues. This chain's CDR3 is CATSDYTTEYF. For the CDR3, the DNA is TGTGCCACCAGTGATTACACGACGGAGTATTTT.

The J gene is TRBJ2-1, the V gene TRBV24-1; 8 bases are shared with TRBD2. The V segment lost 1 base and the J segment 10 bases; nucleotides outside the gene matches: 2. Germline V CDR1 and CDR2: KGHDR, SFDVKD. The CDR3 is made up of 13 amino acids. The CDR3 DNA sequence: TGTGCCACCAGTGATTTTAAGCGGGGGGAGCAGTTCTTC. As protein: CATSDFKRGEQFF.

The CDR3, as DNA: TGTGCCACCAGCAGAGTGTTAGGGGAGACCCAGTACTTC. Encoded protein: CATSRVLGETQYF. The chain recombines TRBV15 with TRBJ2-5, with D uncertain. In germline, CDR1 is LNHNV, CDR2 YYDKDF (reference sequence). V lost 1 base and J lost 5, with 8 bases in between. This CDR3 is built from 13 residues.

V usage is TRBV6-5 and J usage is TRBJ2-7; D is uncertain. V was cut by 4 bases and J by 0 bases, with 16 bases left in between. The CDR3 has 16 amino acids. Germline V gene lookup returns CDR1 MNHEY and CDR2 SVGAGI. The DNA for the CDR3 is TGTGCCAGCAGTTTACGGCTAACCCCAAGCTCCTACGAGCAGTACTTC. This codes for CASSLRLTPSSYEQYF.

The CDR3 DNA sequence: TGTGCCAGCAGCTTATCTGTCCACGAGCAGTACTTC. The encoded protein is CASSLSVHEQYF. The chain has TRBV7-8 and TRBJ2-7; the D is unclear. Looked up from germline, CDR1 is SGHVS and CDR2 is FQNEAQ. This CDR3 region has 12 residues. The ends were cut back, 2 bases at V and 5 bases at J, with 7 bases in the middle.

The CDR3 coding sequence is TGTGCCAGCAGGATAGGTGCCCCAAGCTACGAGCAGTACTTC. Translating it yields CASRIGAPSYEQYF. J is TRBJ2-7 and V is TRBV28; D unresolved. The length of the CDR3 is 14 residues. Trimming shortened V by 6 bases and J by 3 bases, and 15 bases separated the two germline ends. The germline V gene has CDR1 MDHEN and CDR2 SYDVKM.

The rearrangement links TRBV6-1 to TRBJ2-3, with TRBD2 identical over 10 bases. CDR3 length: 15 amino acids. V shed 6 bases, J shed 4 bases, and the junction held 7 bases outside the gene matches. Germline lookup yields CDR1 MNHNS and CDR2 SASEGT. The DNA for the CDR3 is TGTGCCAGCAGAAAGCGGGGGGGGAGTTCAGATACGCAGTATTTT. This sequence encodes CASRKRGGSSDTQYF.

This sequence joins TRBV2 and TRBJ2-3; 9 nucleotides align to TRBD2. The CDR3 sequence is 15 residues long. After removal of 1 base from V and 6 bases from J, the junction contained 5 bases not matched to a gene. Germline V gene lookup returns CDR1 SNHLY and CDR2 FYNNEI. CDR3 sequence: CASSEDASGADTQYF. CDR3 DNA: TGTGCCAGCAGTGAAGATGCTAGCGGGGCTGATACGCAGTATTTT.